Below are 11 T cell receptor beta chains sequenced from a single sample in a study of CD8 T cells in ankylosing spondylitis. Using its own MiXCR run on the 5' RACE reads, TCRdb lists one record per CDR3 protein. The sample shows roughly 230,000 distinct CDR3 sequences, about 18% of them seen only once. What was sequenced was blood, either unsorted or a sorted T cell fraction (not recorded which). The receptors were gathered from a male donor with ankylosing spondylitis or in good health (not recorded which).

The CDR3 nucleotides are TGCGCCAGCAGACCCGACAGGGTTGAATATGGCTACACCTTC. Translation: CASRPDRVEYGYTF. The V and J genes are TRBV5-1 and TRBJ1-2; 7 bases are a match to TRBD1. CDR3 length: 14 residues. CDR1 and CDR2 (germline): SGHRS, YFSETQ. With 5 bases clipped from V and 5 bases from J, the junction kept 9 bases outside the gene matches.

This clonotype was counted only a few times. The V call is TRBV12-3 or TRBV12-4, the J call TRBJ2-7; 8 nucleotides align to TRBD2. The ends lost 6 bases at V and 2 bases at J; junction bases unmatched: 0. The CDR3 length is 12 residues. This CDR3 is CASRAGAYEQYF. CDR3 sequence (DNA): TGTGCCAGCAGAGCGGGAGCCTACGAGCAGTACTTC.

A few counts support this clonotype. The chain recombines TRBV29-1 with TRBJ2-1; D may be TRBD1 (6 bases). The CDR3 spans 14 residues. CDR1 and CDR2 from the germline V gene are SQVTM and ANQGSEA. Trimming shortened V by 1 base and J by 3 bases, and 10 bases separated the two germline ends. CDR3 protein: CSVEAQGDYNEQFF. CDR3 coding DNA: TGCAGCGTTGAAGCACAGGGAGACTACAATGAGCAGTTCTTC.

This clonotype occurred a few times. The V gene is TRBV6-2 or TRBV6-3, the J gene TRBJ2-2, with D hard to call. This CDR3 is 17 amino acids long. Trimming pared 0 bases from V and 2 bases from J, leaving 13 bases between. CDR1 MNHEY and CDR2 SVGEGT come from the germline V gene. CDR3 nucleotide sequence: TGTGCCAGCAGTTACTCACGCCGTATGACAAACACCGGGGAGCTGTTTTTT. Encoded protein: CASSYSRRMTNTGELFF.

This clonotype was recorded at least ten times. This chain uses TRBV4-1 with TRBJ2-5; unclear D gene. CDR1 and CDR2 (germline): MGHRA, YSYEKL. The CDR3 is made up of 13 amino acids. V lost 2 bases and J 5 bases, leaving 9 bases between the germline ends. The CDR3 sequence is CASSQYGTETQYF. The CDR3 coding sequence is TGCGCCAGCAGCCAATACGGCACGGAGACCCAGTACTTC.

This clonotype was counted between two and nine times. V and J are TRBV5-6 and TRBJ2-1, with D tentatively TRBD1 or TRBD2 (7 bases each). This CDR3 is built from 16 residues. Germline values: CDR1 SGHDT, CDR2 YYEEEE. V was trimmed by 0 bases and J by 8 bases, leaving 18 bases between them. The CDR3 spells CASSLEGEGAGYEQFF. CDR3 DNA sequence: TGTGCCAGCAGCTTGGAGGGGGAGGGGGCCGGGTATGAGCAGTTCTTC.

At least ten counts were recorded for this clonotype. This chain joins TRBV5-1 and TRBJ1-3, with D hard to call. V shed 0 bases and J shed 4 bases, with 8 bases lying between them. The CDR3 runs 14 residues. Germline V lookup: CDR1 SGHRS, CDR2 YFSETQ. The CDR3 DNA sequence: TGCGCCAGCAGCTTGGTTGAGGCCGGAAACACCATATATTTT. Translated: CASSLVEAGNTIYF.

CDR3 DNA: TGTGCCAGCAGCCCCGCAAGTGGGGACTACGAGCAGTACTTC. Its translation is CASSPASGDYEQYF. This chain connects TRBV7-2 to TRBJ2-7, with D uncertain. Germline V gene lookup returns CDR1 SGHTA and CDR2 FQGNSA. V gave up 5 bases and J gave up 3 bases, with 14 bases separating them. CDR3 length: 14 residues.

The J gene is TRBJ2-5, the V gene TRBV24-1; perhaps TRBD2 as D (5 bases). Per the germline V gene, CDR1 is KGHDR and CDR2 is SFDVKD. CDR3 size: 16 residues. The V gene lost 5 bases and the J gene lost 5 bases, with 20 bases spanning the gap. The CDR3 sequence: CATSGYGVVGDETQYF. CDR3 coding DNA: TGTGCCACCAGTGGGTACGGGGTTGTAGGAGACGAGACCCAGTACTTC.

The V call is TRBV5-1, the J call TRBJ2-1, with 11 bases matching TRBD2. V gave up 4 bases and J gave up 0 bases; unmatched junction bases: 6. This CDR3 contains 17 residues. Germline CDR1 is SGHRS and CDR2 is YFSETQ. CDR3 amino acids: CASSAPTSGDSYNEQFF. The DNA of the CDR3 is TGCGCCAGCAGCGCCCCGACTAGCGGGGACTCCTACAATGAGCAGTTCTTC.

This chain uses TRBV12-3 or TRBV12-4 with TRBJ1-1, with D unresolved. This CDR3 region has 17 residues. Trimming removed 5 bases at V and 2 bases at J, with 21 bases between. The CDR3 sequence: CASSPPGEGIINTEAFF. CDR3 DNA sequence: TGTGCCAGCAGTCCCCCCGGGGAAGGGATAATTAACACTGAAGCTTTCTTT.